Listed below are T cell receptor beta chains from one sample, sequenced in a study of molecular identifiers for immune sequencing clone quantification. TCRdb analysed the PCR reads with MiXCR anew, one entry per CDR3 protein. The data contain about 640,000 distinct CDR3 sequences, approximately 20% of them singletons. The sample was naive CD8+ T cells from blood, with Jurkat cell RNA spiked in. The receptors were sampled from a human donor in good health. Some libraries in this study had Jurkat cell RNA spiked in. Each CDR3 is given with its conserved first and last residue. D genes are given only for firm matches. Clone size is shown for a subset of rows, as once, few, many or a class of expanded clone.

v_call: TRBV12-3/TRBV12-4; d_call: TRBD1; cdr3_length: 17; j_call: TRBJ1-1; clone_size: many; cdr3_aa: CASSSIALGQGYTEAFF; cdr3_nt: TGTGCCAGCAGTTCGATTGCGCTGGGACAGGGATATACTGAAGCTTTCTTT
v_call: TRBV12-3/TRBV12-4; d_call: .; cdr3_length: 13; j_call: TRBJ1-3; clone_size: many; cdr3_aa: CASSSGSGNTIYF; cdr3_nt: TGTGCCAGCAGCAGTGGGTCTGGAAACACCATATATTTT
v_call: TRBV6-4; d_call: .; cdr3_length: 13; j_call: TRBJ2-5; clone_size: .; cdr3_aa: CASKSAGNETQYF; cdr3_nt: TGTGCCAGCAAGTCCGCAGGGAACGAGACCCAGTACTTC
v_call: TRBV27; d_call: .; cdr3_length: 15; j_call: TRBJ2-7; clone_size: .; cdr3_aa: CASSPYQSGSHEQYF; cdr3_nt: TGTGCCAGCAGCCCTTACCAATCGGGGTCCCACGAGCAGTACTTC
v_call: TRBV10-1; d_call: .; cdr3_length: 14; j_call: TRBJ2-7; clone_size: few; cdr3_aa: CASSAVWGTDEQYF; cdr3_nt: TGCGCCAGCAGCGCCGTTTGGGGGACCGACGAGCAGTACTTC
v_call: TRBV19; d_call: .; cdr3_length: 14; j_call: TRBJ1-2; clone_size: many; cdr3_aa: CASSIDRSYNGYTF; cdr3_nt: TGTGCCAGTAGTATAGATCGATCGTATAATGGCTACACCTTC
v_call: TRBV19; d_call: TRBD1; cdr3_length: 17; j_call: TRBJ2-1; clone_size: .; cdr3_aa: CASSIIGPDRVGFEQFF; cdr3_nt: TGTGCCAGTAGTATCATAGGTCCGGACAGGGTTGGTTTTGAGCAGTTCTTC
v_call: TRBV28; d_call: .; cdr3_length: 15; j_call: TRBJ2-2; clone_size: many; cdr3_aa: CASSRWGRNTGELFF; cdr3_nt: TGTGCCAGCAGCCGGTGGGGGCGGAACACCGGGGAGCTGTTTTTT
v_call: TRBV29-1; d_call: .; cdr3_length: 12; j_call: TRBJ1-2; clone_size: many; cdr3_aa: CSGTGTDYGYTF; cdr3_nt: TGCAGCGGTACTGGGACGGACTATGGCTACACCTTC
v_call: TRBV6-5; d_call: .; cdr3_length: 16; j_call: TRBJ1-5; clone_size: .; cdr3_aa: CASSERTGTSNQPQHF; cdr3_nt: TGTGCCAGCAGTGAACGGACCGGGACAAGCAATCAGCCCCAGCATTTT
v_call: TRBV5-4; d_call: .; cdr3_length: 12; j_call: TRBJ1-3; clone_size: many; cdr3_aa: CAGSGSGNTIYF; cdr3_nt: TGTGCGGGGAGCGGCTCTGGAAACACCATATATTTT
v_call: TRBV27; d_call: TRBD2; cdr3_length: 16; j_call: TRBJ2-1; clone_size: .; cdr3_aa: CASSFPTSGRYNEQFF; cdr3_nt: TGTGCCAGCAGTTTCCCGACTAGCGGGAGGTACAATGAGCAGTTCTTC
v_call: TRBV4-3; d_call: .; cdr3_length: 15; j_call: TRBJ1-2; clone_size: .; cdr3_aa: CASSPHLLDEDGYTF; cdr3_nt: TGCGCCAGCAGCCCGCACCTTCTGGACGAAGATGGCTACACCTTC
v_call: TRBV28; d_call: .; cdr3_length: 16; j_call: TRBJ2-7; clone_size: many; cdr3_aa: CASSLRGRRGGYEQYF; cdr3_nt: TGTGCCAGCAGTTTAAGGGGGCGCAGGGGAGGGTACGAGCAGTACTTC
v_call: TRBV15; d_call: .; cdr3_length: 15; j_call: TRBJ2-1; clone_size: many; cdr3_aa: CATSTTPTVYNEQFF; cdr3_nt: TGTGCCACCAGCACCACACCGACAGTGTACAATGAGCAGTTCTTC
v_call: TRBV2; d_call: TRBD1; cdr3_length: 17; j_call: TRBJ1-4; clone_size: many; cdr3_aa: CASSAWDRAVTNEKLFF; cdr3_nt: TGTGCCAGCAGTGCCTGGGACAGGGCGGTAACTAATGAAAAACTGTTTTTT
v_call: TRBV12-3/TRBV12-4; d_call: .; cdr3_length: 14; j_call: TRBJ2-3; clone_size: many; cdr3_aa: CASHAGGSTDTQYF; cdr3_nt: TGTGCCAGCCATGCAGGCGGGAGCACAGATACGCAGTATTTT
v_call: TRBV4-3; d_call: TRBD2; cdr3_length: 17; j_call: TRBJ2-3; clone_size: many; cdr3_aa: CASSPRLAGTSTDTQYF; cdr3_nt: TGCGCCAGCAGCCCCCGTTTAGCGGGGACAAGCACAGATACGCAGTATTTT
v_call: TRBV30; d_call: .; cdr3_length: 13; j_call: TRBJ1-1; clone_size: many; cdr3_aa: CAWSVRGGTEAFF; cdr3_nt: TGTGCCTGGAGTGTAAGGGGGGGCACTGAAGCTTTCTTT
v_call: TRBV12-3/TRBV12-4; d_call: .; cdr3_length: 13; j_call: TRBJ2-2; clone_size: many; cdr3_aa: CASSPHTSGELFF; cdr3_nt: TGTGCCAGCAGCCCCCACACATCCGGGGAGCTGTTTTTT
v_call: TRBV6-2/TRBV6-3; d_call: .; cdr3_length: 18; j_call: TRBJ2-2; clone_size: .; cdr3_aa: CASSSITLTSKNTRELFF; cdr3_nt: TGTGCCAGCAGCTCCATTACTTTGACCTCTAAAAACACCAGGGAGCTGTTTTTT
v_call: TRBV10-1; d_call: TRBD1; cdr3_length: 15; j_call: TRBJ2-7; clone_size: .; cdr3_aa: CASSESDRGPYEQYF; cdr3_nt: TGCGCCAGCAGTGAGTCCGACAGGGGTCCCTACGAGCAGTACTTC
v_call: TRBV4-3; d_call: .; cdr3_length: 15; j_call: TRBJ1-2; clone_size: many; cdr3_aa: CASSQDPATNYGYTF; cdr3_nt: TGCGCCAGCAGCCAAGATCCGGCGACAAACTATGGCTACACCTTC
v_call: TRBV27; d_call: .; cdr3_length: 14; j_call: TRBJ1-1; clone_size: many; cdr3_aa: CASSLTGGNTEAFF; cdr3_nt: TGTGCCAGTAGCCTAACCGGGGGTAACACTGAAGCTTTCTTT
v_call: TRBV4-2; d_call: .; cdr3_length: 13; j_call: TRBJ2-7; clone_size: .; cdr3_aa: CASSPGIDYEQYF; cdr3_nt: TGTGCCAGCAGCCCCGGGATCGACTACGAGCAGTACTTC
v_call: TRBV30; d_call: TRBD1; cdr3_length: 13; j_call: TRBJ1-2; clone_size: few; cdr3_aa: CAWSQDRAYGYTF; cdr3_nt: TGTGCCTGGAGTCAAGACAGGGCCTATGGCTACACCTTC
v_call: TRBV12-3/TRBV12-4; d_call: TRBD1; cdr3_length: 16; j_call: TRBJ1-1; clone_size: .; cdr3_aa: CASSAAGTGANTEAFF; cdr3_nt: TGTGCCAGCAGTGCAGCCGGGACAGGGGCGAACACTGAAGCTTTCTTT
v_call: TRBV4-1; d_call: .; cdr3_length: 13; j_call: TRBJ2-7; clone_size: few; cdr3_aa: CASSQAPRYEQYF; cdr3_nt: TGCGCCAGCAGCCAAGCTCCTCGATACGAGCAGTACTTC
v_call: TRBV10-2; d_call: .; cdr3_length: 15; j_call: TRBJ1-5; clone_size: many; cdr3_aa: CASSESRGNYQPQHF; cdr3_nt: TGCGCCAGCAGTGAGTCCCGGGGGAACTATCAGCCCCAGCATTTT